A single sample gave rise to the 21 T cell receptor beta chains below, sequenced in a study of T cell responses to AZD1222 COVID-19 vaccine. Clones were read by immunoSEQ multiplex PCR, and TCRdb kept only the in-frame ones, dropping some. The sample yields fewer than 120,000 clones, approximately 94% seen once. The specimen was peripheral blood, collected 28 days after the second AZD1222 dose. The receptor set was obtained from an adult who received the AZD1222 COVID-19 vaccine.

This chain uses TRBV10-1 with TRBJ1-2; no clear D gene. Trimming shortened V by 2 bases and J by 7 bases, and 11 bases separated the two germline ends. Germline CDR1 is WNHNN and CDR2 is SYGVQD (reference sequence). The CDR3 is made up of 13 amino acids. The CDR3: CASSEGVRSGYTF. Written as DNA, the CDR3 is TGCGCCAGCAGTGAGGGAGTCAGGAGTGGCTACACCTTC.

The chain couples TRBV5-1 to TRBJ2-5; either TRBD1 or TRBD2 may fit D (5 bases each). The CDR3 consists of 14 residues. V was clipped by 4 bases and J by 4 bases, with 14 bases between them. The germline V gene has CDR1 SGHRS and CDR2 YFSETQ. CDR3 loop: CASSSRRGRETQYF. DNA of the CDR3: TGCGCCAGCAGCAGCCGCCGGGGCCGAGAGACCCAGTACTTC.

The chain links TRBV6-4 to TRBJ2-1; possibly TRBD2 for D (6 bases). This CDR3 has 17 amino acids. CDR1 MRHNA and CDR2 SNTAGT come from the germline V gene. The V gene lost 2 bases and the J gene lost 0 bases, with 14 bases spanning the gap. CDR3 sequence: CASSDTLAEGSYNEQFF. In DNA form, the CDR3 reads TGTGCCAGCAGTGACACCTTAGCGGAGGGCTCCTACAATGAGCAGTTCTTC.

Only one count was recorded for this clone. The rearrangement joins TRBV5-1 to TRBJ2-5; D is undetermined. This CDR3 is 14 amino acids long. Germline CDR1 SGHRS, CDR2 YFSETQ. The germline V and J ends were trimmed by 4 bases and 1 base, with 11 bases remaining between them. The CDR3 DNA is TGCGCCAGCAGCACCGGTAGAAGCCAAGAGACCCAGTACTTC. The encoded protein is CASSTGRSQETQYF. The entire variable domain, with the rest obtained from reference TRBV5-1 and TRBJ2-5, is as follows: KAGVTQTPRYLIKTRGQQVTLSCSPISGHRSVSWYQQTPGQGLQFLFEYFSETQRNKGNFPGRFSGRQFSNSRSEMNVSTLELGDSALYLCASSTGRSQETQYFGPGTRLLVL.

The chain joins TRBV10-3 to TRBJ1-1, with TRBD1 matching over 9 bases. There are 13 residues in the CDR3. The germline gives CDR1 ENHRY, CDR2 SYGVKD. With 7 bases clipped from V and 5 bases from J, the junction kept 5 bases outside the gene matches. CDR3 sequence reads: CAITQDRGTEAFF. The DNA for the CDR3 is TGTGCCATCACCCAGGACAGGGGAACTGAAGCTTTCTTT.

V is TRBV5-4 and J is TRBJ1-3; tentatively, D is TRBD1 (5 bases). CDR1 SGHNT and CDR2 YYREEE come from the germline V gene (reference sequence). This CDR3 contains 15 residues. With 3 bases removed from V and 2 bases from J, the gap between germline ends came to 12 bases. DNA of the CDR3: TGTGCCAGCAGCTGGGGGTGGGGCCCTGGAAACACCATATATTTT. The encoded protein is CASSWGWGPGNTIYF.

CDR3 region: CASSKYSGEAGNTIYF. CDR3 in DNA: TGTGCCAGTAGTAAATATTCAGGGGAGGCTGGAAACACCATATATTTT. This chain uses TRBV19 with TRBJ1-3; D perhaps matches TRBD1 (6 bases). Trimming stripped 4 bases from V and 2 bases from J, with 15 bases between. The CDR3 extends over 16 amino acids. The V gene's germline CDR1 is LNHDA and CDR2 SQIVND (reference sequence). Full variable domain (remainder filled in from reference TRBV19 and TRBJ1-3): DGGITQSPKYLFRKEGQNVTLSCEQNLNHDAMYWYRQDPGQGLRLIYYSQIVNDFQKGDIAEGYSVSREKKESFPLTVTSAQKNPTAFYLCASSKYSGEAGNTIYFGEGSWLTVV.

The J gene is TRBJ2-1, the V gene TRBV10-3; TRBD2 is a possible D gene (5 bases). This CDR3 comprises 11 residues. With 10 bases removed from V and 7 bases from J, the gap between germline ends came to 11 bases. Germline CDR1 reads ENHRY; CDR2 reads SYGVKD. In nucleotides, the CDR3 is TGTGCCACGGGATCCCTAAATGAGCAGTTCTTC. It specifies CATGSLNEQFF.

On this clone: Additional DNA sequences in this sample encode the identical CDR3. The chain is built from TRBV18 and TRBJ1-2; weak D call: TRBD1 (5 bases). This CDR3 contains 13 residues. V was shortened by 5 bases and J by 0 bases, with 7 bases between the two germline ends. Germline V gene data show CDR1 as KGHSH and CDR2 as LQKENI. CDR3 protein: CASSDRSNYGYTF. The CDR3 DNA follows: TGTGCCAGCTCAGACAGATCTAACTATGGCTACACCTTC.

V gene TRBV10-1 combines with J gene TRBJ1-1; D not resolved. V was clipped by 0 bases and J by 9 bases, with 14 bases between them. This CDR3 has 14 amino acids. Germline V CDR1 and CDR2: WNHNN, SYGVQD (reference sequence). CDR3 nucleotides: TGCGCCAGCAGTGAGTCGAAGTTCGTGTACAAAGCTTTCTTT. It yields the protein CASSESKFVYKAFF.

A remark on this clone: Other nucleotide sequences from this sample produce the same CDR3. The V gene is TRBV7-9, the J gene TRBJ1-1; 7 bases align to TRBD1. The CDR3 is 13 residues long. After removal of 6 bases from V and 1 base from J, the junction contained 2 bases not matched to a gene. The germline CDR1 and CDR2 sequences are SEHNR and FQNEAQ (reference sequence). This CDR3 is CASSRTGNTEAFF. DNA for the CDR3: TGTGCCAGCAGTCGGACAGGGAACACTGAAGCTTTCTTT.

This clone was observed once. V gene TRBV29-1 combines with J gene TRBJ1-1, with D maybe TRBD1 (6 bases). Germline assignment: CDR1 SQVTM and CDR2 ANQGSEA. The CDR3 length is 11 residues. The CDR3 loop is CSVTRTDEAFF. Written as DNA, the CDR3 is TGCAGTGTGACCCGGACAGATGAAGCTTTCTTT.

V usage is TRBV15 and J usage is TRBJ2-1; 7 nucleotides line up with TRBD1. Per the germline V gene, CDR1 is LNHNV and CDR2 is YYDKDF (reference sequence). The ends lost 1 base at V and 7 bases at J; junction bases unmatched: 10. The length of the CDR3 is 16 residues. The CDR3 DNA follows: TGTGCCACCAGCAGAGTTCCGGGACAGTGGAAGAATGAGCAGTTCTTC. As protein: CATSRVPGQWKNEQFF.

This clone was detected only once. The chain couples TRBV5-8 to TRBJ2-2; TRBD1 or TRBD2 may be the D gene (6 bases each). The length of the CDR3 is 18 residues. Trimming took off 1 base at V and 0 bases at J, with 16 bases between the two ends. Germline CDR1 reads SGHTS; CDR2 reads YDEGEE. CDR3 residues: CASSLTPGDTTNTGELFF. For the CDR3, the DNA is TGTGCCAGCAGCTTGACCCCGGGGGACACAACGAACACCGGGGAGCTGTTTTTT.

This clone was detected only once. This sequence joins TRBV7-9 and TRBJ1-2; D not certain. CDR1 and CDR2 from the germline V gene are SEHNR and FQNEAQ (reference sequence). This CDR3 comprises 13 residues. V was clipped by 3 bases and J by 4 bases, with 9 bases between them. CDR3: CASSFSSSYGYTF. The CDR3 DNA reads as TGTGCCAGCAGCTTTTCGTCATCCTATGGCTACACCTTC.

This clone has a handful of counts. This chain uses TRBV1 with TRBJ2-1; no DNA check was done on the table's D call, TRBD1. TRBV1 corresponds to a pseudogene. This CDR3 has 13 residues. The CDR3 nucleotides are TGCACCTTTAAGGACAGGGGGAACAATGAGCAGTTCTTC. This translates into CTFKDRGNNEQFF.

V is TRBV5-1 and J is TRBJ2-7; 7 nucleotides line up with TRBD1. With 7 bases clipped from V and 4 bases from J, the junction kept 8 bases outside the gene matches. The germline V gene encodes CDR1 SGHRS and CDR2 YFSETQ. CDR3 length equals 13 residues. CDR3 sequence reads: CASREGGEYEQYF. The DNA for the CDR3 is TGCGCCAGCCGGGAAGGGGGCGAATACGAGCAGTACTTC. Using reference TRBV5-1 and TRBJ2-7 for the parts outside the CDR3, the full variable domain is KAGVTQTPRYLIKTRGQQVTLSCSPISGHRSVSWYQQTPGQGLQFLFEYFSETQRNKGNFPGRFSGRQFSNSRSEMNVSTLELGDSALYLCASREGGEYEQYFGPGTRLTVT.

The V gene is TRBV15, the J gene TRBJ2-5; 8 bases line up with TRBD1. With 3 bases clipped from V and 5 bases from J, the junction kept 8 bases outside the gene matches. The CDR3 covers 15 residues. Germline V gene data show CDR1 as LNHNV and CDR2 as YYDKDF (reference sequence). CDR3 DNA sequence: TGTGCCACCAGCAGGCGGACAGGGATGAGGGAGACCCAGTACTTC. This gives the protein CATSRRTGMRETQYF.

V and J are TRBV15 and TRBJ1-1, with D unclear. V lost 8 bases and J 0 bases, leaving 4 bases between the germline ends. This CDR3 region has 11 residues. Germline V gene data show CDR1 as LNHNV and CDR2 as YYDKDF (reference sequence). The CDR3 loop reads CATAVNTEAFF. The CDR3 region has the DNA TGTGCCACCGCCGTGAACACTGAAGCTTTCTTT. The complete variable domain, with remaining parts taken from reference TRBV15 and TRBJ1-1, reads DAMVIQNPRYQVTQFGKPVTLSCSQTLNHNVMYWYQQKSSQAPKLLFHYYDKDFNNEADTPDNFQSRRPNTSFCFLDIRSPGLGDTAMYLCATAVNTEAFFGQGTRLTVV.

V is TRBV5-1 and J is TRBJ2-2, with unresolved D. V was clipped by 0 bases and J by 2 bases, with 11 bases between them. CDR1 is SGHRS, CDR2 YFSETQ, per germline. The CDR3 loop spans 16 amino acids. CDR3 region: CASSLGANTNTGELFF. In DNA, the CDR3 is TGCGCCAGCAGCTTGGGAGCGAATACTAACACCGGGGAGCTGTTTTTT.

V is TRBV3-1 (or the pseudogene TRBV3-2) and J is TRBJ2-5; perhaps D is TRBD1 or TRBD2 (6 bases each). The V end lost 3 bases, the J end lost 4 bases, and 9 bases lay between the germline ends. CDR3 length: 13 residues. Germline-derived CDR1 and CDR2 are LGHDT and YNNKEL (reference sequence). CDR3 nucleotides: TGTGCCAGCAGCCATGGGGGGCGAGAGACCCAGTACTTC. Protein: CASSHGGRETQYF.